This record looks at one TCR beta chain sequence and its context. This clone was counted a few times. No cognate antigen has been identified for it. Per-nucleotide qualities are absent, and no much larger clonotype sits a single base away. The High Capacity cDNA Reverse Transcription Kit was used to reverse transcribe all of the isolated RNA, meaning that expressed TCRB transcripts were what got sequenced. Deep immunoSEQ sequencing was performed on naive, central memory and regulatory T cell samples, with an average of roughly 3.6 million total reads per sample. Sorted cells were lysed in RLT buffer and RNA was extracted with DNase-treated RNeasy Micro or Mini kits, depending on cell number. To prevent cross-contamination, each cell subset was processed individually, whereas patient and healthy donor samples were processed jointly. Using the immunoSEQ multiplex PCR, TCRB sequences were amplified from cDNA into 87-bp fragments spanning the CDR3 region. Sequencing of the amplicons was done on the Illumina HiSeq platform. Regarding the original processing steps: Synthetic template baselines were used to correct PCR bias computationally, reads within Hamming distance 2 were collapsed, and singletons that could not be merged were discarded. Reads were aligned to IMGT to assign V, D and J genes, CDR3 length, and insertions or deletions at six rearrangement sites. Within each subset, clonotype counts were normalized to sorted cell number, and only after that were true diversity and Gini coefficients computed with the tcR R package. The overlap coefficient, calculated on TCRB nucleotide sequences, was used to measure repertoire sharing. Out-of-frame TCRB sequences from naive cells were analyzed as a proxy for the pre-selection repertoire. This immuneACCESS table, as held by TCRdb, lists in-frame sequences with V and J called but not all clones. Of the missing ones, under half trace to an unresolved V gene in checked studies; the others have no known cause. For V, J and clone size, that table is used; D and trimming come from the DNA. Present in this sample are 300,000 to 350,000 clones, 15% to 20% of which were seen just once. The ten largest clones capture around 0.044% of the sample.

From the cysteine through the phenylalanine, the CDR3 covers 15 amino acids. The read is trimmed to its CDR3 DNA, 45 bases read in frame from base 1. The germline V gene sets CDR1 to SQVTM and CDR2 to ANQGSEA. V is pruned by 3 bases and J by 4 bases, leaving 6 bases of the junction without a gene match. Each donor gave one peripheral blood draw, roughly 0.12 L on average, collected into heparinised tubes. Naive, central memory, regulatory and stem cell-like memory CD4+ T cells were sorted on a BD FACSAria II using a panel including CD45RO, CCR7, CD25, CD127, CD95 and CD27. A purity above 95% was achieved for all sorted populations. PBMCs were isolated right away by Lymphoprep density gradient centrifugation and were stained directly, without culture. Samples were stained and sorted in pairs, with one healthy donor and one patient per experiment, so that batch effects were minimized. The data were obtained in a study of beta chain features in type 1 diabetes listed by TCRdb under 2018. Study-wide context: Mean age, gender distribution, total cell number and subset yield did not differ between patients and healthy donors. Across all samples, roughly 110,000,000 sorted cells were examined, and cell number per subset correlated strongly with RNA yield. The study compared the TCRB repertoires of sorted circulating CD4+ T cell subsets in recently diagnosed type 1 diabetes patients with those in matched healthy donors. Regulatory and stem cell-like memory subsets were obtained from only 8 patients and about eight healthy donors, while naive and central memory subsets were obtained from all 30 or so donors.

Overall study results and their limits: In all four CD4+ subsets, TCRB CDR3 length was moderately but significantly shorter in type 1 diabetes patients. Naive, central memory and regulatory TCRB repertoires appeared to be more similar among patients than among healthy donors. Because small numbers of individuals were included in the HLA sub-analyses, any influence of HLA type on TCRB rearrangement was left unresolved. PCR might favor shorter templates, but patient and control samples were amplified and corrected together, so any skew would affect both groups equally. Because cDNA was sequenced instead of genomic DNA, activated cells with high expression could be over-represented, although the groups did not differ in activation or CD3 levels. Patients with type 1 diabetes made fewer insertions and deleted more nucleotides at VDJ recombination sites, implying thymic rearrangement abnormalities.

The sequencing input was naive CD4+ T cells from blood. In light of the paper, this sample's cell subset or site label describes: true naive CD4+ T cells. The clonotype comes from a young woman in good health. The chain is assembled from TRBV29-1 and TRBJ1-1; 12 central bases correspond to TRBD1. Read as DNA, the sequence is TGCAGCGTTGAGGGACAGGGGGCATGGGGCACTGAAGCTTTCTTT. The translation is CSVEGQGAWGTEAFF.